This entry describes one TCR beta chain. TCRdb keeps only in-frame clones here, not all; method: immunoSEQ multiplex PCR. The data show 250,000 to 400,000 clones, approximately 88% seen once. The data were taken from a study of cytomegalovirus exposure and HLA in healthy donors. Trimming stripped 8 bases from V and 0 bases from J, with 16 bases between. In germline, CDR1 is MNHNY, CDR2 SVGAGI (reference sequence). The CDR3 loop spans 15 amino acids. Sequencing was carried out using PBMCs. This rearrangement joins TRBV6-6 to TRBJ1-1; perhaps TRBD1 as D (6 bases). This TCR came from a man younger than 45 in good health and CMV-seronegative. The CDR3 DNA follows: TGTGCCAGCGGTTCCAGGGGAACCATGAACACTGAAGCTTTCTTT. Protein product: CASGSRGTMNTEAFF.